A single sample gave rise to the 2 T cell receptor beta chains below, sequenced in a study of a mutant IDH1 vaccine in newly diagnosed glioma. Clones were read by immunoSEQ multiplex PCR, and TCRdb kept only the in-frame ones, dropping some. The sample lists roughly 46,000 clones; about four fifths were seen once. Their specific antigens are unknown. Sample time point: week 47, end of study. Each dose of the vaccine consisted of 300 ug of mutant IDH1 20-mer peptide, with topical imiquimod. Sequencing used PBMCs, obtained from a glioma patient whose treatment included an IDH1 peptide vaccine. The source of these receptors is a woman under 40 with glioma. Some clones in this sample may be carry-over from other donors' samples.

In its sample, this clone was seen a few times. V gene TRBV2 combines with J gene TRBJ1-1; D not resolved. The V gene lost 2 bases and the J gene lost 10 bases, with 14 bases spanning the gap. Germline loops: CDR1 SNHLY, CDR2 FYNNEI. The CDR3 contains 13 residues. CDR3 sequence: CASSERGGKRAFF. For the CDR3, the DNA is TGTGCCAGCAGTGAACGGGGAGGGAAGAGAGCTTTCTTT.

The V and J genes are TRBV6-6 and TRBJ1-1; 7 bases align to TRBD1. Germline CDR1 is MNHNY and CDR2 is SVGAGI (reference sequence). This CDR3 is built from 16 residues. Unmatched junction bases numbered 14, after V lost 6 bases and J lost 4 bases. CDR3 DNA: TGTGCCAGCAGCTTCCCAACGGAGGGGGCTAGCACTGAAGCTTTCTTT. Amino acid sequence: CASSFPTEGASTEAFF.